This TCR beta chain is from a study of control samples from healthy donors and cancer patients. Assay used: immunoSEQ multiplex PCR; TCRdb lists only in-frame clones, some missing. The sample shows about 110,000 clones, 90% of them seen only once. This TCR derives from a human donor in good health. The donor label of this sample is uncertain. The sequencing sample was made of blood.

The CDR3, as DNA: TGCGCCAGCAGCCAAGAAACCCCCCGAGGGGAAAAACTGTTTTTT. Amino acid sequence: CASSQETPRGEKLFF. The chain links TRBV4-1 to TRBJ1-4; no clear D gene. Trimming removed 0 bases from V and 8 bases from J, with 13 bases in between. Germline assignment: CDR1 MGHRA and CDR2 YSYEKL. The length of the CDR3 is 15 residues.